This record looks at one T cell receptor (beta chain) sequence and its context. The data derive from a study of blood T cells in healthy people across ages. Trimming removed 5 bases from V and 4 bases from J, with 12 bases in between. This CDR3 has 13 residues. From germline, CDR1 is DFQATT and CDR2 SNEGSKA (reference sequence). Primed by a sample-barcoded 5' primer and a J-beta primer mix, a second PCR proceeded for 7 to 11 cycles. Researchers report that each sample yielded at least 2.5 million CDR3-containing paired-end reads. TCRdb re-called the 5' RACE reads through MiXCR, storing one row per CDR3 protein. This table has about 1.7 million distinct CDR3 sequences, about 28% appearing once. The sample providers were healthy Caucasian people from Russia, aged about 6 to 95. The total RNA that was extracted per sample amounted to at least 5 micrograms.

V and J are TRBV20-1 and TRBJ1-3; no clear D gene. The receptor's source is a young woman in good health. The source material was blood. The CDR3 nucleotides read TGCAGTGCTGCCGATCCTATGGGAAACACCATATATTTT. Translation: CSAADPMGNTIYF.